This T cell receptor (beta chain) appears in the sequencing data of a study of cytomegalovirus exposure and HLA in healthy donors. General study findings and limits: In vitro, three CMV-associated chains proved specific for CMV antigens. The productive fraction for most TCR beta V segments was about 87% or about 30% in an earlier analysis.

On this clone itself: Its specificity is unknown.

Amplification used 60 Vbeta primers and 13 Jbeta primers. Libraries were prepared by immunoSEQ multiplex PCR; TCRdb keeps only in-frame clonotypes and omits some of them. The sample has 210,000 or so clones, 87% seen once; the top ten hold over 1%. Specimen: PBMCs. The source is a man in his thirties or forties in good health and CMV-seronegative.

The chain's CDR3 is CASSLQGQGGTQYF. CDR3 nucleotide sequence: TGTGCCAGCAGCTTACAGGGACAGGGCGGTACGCAGTATTTT. The rearrangement joins TRBV11-2 to TRBJ2-3; 9 bases align to TRBD1. Germline CDR1 SGHAT, CDR2 FQNNGV. There are 14 residues in the CDR3. V shed 2 bases and J 8 bases; nucleotides not matched to a gene: 5. Drawing the rest from reference TRBV11-2 and TRBJ2-3, the complete variable domain is EAGVAQSPRYKIIEKRQSVAFWCNPISGHATLYWYQQILGQGPKLLIQFQNNGVVDDSQLPKDRFSAERLKGVDSTLKIQPAKLEDSAVYLCASSLQGQGGTQYFGPGTRLTVL.